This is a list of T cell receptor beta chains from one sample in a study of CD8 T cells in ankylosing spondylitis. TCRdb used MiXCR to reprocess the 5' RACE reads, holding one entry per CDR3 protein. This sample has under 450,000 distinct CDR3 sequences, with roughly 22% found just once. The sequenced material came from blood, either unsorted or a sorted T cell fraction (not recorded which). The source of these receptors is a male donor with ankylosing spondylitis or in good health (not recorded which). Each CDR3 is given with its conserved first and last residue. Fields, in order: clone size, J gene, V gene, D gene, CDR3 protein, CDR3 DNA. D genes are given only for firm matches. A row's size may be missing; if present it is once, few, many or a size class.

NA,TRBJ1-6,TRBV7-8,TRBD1,CASSSRDRANSPLHF,TGTGCCAGCAGCTCCCGGGACAGGGCAAATTCACCCCTCCACTTT
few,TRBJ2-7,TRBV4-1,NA,CASSQVGVHSYEQYF,TGCGCCAGCAGCCAAGTGGGGGTTCACTCCTACGAGCAGTACTTC
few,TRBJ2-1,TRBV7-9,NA,CASSLKGDEQFF,TGTGCCAGCAGCTTGAAGGGGGATGAGCAGTTCTTC
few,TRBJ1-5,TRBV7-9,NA,CASSFQGTNQPQHF,TGTGCCAGCAGCTTCCAAGGGACCAATCAGCCCCAGCATTTT
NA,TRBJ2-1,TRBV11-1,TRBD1,CASSSIQGTLDTYNEQFF,TGTGCCAGCAGCTCGATACAGGGGACCCTCGATACCTACAATGAGCAGTTCTTC
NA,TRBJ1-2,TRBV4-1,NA,CASSQGLGYGYTF,TGCGCCAGCAGCCAAGGATTAGGGTACGGCTACACCTTC
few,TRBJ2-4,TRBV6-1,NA,CARNRDLEGLAKNIQYF,TGTGCCAGGAACAGGGATTTGGAGGGGTTAGCCAAAAACATTCAGTACTTC
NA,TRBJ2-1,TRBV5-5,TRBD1,CASSWGQGNEQFF,TGTGCCAGCAGCTGGGGACAGGGTAATGAGCAGTTCTTC
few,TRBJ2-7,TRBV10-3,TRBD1,CAISESGQAYEQYF,TGTGCCATCAGTGAGTCGGGACAGGCTTACGAGCAGTACTTC
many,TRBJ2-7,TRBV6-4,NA,CASLGTLEQYF,TGTGCCAGCCTTGGGACACTCGAGCAGTACTTC
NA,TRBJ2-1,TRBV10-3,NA,CAIGNNEQFF,TGTGCCATCGGAAACAATGAGCAGTTCTTC
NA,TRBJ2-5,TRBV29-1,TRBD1,CSVVGRDRQETQYF,TGCAGCGTTGTTGGGCGGGACAGGCAAGAGACCCAGTACTTC
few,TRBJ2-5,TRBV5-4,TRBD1,CASSFKQGLQETQYF,TGTGCCAGCAGTTTTAAACAGGGGCTGCAAGAGACCCAGTACTTC
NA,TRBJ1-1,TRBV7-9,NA,CASRRGAEAFF,TGTGCCAGCAGGCGGGGGGCTGAAGCTTTCTTT
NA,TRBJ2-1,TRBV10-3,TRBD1,CAIRIGTGGDEQFF,TGTGCCATCAGGATAGGGACAGGGGGTGATGAGCAGTTCTTC
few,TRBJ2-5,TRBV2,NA,CASSEAGRSEETQYF,TGTGCCAGCAGTGAAGCTGGGAGGTCGGAAGAGACCCAGTACTTC
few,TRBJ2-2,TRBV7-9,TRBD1,CASSLGTGENTGELFF,TGTGCCAGCAGCCTCGGGACAGGGGAGAACACCGGGGAGCTGTTTTTT
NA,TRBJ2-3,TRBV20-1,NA,CSARDRGRLDTQYF,TGCAGTGCTAGAGATCGGGGCCGATTAGATACGCAGTATTTT
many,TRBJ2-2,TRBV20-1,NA,CSASTVGASGELFF,TGCAGTGCTAGTACAGTCGGAGCTTCCGGGGAGCTGTTTTTT
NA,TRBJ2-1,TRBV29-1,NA,CSVNGWRGLANEQFF,TGCAGCGTTAATGGGTGGCGCGGGTTAGCCAATGAGCAGTTCTTC
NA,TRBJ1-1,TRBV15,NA,CATSRVDMNTEAFF,TGTGCCACCAGCAGAGTGGATATGAACACTGAAGCTTTCTTT
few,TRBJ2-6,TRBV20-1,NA,CSASDFSGANVLTF,TGCAGTGCTAGTGATTTCTCTGGGGCCAACGTCCTGACTTTC
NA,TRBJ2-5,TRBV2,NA,CASSDGYQARRGTQYF,TGTGCCAGCAGTGATGGGTATCAGGCCCGACGGGGGACCCAGTACTTC
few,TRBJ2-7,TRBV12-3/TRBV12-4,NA,CASSSLSTQYF,TGTGCCAGCAGTTCCCTCTCAACGCAGTACTTC
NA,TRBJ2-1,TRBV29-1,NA,CSAVTGLSYNEQFF,TGCAGCGCCGTGACAGGATTGAGCTACAATGAGCAGTTCTTC
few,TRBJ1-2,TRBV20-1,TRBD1,CSASFDRAGGYTF,TGCAGTGCTTCCTTTGACAGGGCGGGAGGCTACACCTTC
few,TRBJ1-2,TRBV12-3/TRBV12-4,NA,CASSLLLEARLEF,TGTGCCAGCAGTTTATTGTTAGAGGCGCGCCTTGAATTC
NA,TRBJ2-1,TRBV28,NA,CASSPPLVRAGPYNEQFF,TGTGCCAGCAGTCCCCCCCTAGTCCGGGCGGGCCCTTACAATGAGCAGTTCTTC
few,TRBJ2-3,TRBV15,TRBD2,CATSRVGSGGTDTQYF,TGTGCCACCAGCAGAGTCGGTAGCGGGGGCACAGATACGCAGTATTTT
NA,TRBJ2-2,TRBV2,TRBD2,CASLPPAGVNTGELFF,TGTGCCAGCCTCCCCCCAGCGGGGGTAAACACCGGGGAGCTGTTTTTT
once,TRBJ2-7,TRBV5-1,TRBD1,CASSSLSGTGFDEQYF,TGCGCCAGCAGCTCACTTTCAGGGACAGGGTTCGACGAGCAGTACTTC